A single T cell receptor beta chain is shown here with its context. Its antigen is unidentified. Amplification used 60 Vbeta primers and 13 Jbeta primers. Profiled with immunoSEQ multiplex PCR; TCRdb holds only in-frame clones, not every one. The sample totals 200,000 to 250,000 clones. Unmatched junction bases numbered 5, after V lost 3 bases and J lost 1 base. Germline assignment: CDR1 SGHKS and CDR2 YYEKEE (reference sequence). The CDR3 consists of 15 residues. This sample was included in a study of cytomegalovirus exposure and HLA in healthy donors. Across the study: Most donors, 80% to 90% of a few hundred genotyped, fell in the Caucasian-associated ancestry cluster.

Study outcomes and limitations: TRBV6-2, TRBV6-3 and some other V segments were unresolvable in 87-base-pair reads. Reports described diagnosis of cytomegalovirus status by the classifier as highly specific and sensitive. The study put around 180 TCR beta chains on its list as cytomegalovirus-associated.

The rearrangement uses TRBV5-5 and TRBJ2-3; the match to TRBD2 covers 7 bases. Sequenced: PBMCs. The clonotype originates from a girl aged 2 to 9 in good health and CMV-seropositive. In DNA, the CDR3 is TGTGCCAGCAGCTCTGCGGGAGCTGGCACAGATACGCAGTATTTT. Its translation is CASSSAGAGTDTQYF.